This entry lists 3 T cell receptor beta chains sequenced from one sample in a study of blood T cell repertoires in COVID-19. The repertoire was sequenced with immunoSEQ multiplex PCR; TCRdb's copy has only in-frame clones and lacks some. The sample records approximately 200,000 clones, roughly 92% being singletons. The source material was peripheral blood. The receptors shown here come from a man aged 25 to 40 with COVID-19, enrolled during active disease.

The V and J genes are TRBV13 and TRBJ2-6; D is undetermined. The CDR3 sequence is 18 residues long. V lost 3 bases and J 0 bases, leaving 15 bases between the germline ends. Germline loops: CDR1 PRHDT, CDR2 FYEKMQ (reference sequence). The CDR3 nucleotides are TGTGCCAGCAGCTTGACTGTAAAGGCGCTCTCTGGGGCCAACGTCCTGACTTTC. This codes for CASSLTVKALSGANVLTF. Full variable domain (remainder filled in from reference TRBV13 and TRBJ2-6): AAGVIQSPRHLIKEKRETATLKCYPIPRHDTVYWYQQGPGQDPQFLISFYEKMQSDKGSIPDRFSAQQFSDYHSELNMSSLELGDSALYFCASSLTVKALSGANVLTFGAGSRLTVL.

The J gene is TRBJ2-3, the V gene TRBV5-6; the match to TRBD2 covers 10 bases. In germline, CDR1 is SGHDT, CDR2 YYEEEE. Trimming took 0 bases from V and 2 from J; bases not matched to a gene: 6. The length of the CDR3 is 17 residues. As DNA, the CDR3 is TGTGCCAGCAGCTTGGCCCAAACTAGCGGGGACACAGATACGCAGTATTTT. This sequence encodes CASSLAQTSGDTDTQYF.

This chain connects TRBV5-1 to TRBJ2-7; tentatively, D is TRBD2 (5 bases). The V end was cut by 7 bases, the J end by 6 bases, with 17 bases between. CDR3 size: 13 residues. Germline assignment: CDR1 SGHRS and CDR2 YFSETQ. This CDR3 is CASRPILSGEQYF. As DNA, the CDR3 is TGCGCCAGCCGCCCTATATTGAGCGGCGAGCAGTACTTC. Full variable domain (missing parts from reference TRBV5-1 and TRBJ2-7): KAGVTQTPRYLIKTRGQQVTLSCSPISGHRSVSWYQQTPGQGLQFLFEYFSETQRNKGNFPGRFSGRQFSNSRSEMNVSTLELGDSALYLCASRPILSGEQYFGPGTRLTVT.